Sequencing of this T cell receptor (beta chain) was carried out in a study of blood T cell repertoires in COVID-19. About the research overall: Samples came from the United States, Italy and Spain, spanning acute and convalescent COVID-19. The analysed material was cDNA or gDNA that came from T cells, B-cell-depleted T cells, or PBMCs.

Per the original methods: The authors estimated nucleated cell counts from reference gene primer amplification. Data came from immunoSEQ multiplex PCR; TCRdb stores just in-frame clones and leaves some out. V, J and clone size were drawn from that table, and D and trimming were deduced from the DNA. The sample comprises some 150,000 clones, about 79% of which are singletons, and around 9.8% rests with the top ten. The CDR3 runs 17 residues. Between the trimmed V and J ends, which lost 0 bases and 1 base, there was a span of 13 bases. Germline lookup yields CDR1 LGHNA and CDR2 YSLEER. This TCR derives from a woman in her forties or fifties with acute or convalescent COVID-19. The J gene is TRBJ1-5, the V gene TRBV4-3; D is ambiguous. The sequenced sample consisted of peripheral blood. In nucleotides, the CDR3 is TGCGCCAGCAGCCAAGAGTTGAACGGGATCAGCAATCAGCCCCAGCATTTT. Translation gives CASSQELNGISNQPQHF.